What follows is one T cell receptor (beta chain) and its context. The sample belongs to a study of tumor-infiltrating lymphocytes in primary liver carcinoma. Co-extracted RNA and DNA came from around 18-30 mg of unsorted bulk tissue. The V end lost 1 base, the J end lost 8 bases, and 13 bases lay between the germline ends. This CDR3 comprises 13 residues. Germline CDR1 SGHRS, CDR2 YFSETQ. From around 500 ng of total RNA, TCR beta-specific cDNA was reverse-transcribed using a constant-region primer. Sequencing libraries for TCR beta derived from three nested multiplex PCR rounds that used slightly modified ARM-PCR. Use of TRBV1-TRBV30 forward primers with a C-beta reverse primer characterized the first two PCR rounds, which lasted ten to eleven cycles each. TCRdb independently ran MiXCR on the multiplex PCR reads; one entry per CDR3 protein. The sample lists around 99,000 distinct CDR3 sequences; just over 65% were seen once.

The chain recombines TRBV5-1 with TRBJ2-7; a possible D gene is TRBD2 (6 bases). The receptor was derived from a man aged 35 to 55 with primary liver carcinoma and hepatitis B virus infection. What was sequenced was tumor-adjacent normal liver tissue. CDR3 amino acids: CASSLKRGGKQYF. The DNA for the CDR3 is TGCGCCAGCAGCTTGAAACGGGGAGGCAAGCAGTACTTC. Full variable domain (remainder filled in from reference TRBV5-1 and TRBJ2-7): KAGVTQTPRYLIKTRGQQVTLSCSPISGHRSVSWYQQTPGQGLQFLFEYFSETQRNKGNFPGRFSGRQFSNSRSEMNVSTLELGDSALYLCASSLKRGGKQYFGPGTRLTVT.